This TCR beta chain is from a study of T-cell memory formation after mild COVID-19. Study-wide results and limits: Later expanders leaned toward CD4+, whereas clones contracting from day 15 to 85 were balanced CD4/CD8. The appearance of some responding clones in pre-infection memory suggested that cross-reactive memory joined.

5'RACE primed from the constant segment yielded TCR alpha and TCR beta cDNA libraries bearing sample barcodes and UMIs. TCRdb analysed the 5' RACE reads with MiXCR anew, one entry per CDR3 protein. This table has a few hundred thousand distinct CDR3 sequences, about a fifth appearing once. With regard to this clonotype: Its antigen is currently unknown.

Germline V gene lookup returns CDR1 SEHNR and CDR2 FQNEAQ (reference sequence). The CDR3 has 15 amino acids. V gave up 1 base and J gave up 2 bases, with 12 bases separating them. The J gene is TRBJ2-7, the V gene TRBV7-9; TRBD2 is a possible D gene (6 bases). Sequencing was done on a sample of PBMCs or a T cell subset sorted from them (not recorded which). The sequence came from an adult woman who had mild COVID-19 (a few samples of this study predate the infection). Cell type and time point are not known. In nucleotides, the CDR3 is TGTGCCAGCAGCTTAGGGGGACTTTCCCCCTACGAGCAGTACTTC. Translated, it gives CASSLGGLSPYEQYF.